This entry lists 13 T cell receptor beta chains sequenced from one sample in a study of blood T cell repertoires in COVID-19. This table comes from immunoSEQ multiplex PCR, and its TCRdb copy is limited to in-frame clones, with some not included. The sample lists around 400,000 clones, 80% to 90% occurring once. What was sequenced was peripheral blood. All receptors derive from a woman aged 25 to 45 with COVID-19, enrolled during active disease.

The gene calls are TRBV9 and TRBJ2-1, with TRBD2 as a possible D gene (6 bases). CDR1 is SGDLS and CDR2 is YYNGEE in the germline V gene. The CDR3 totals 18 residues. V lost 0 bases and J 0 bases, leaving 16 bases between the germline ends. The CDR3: CASSVGGNSGSSYNEQFF. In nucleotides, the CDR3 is TGTGCCAGCAGCGTAGGCGGTAATAGCGGAAGCTCCTACAATGAGCAGTTCTTC.

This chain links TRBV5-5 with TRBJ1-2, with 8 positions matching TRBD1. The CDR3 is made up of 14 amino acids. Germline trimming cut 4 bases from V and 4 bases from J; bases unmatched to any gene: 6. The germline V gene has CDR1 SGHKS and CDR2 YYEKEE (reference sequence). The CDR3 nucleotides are TGTGCCAGCAGCCGTACAGGGGGGAGCTATGGCTACACCTTC. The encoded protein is CASSRTGGSYGYTF.

The chain's CDR3 is CSVEVIQGAVEAFF. CDR3 sequence (DNA): TGCAGCGTTGAAGTCATACAGGGGGCGGTTGAAGCTTTCTTT. V and J are TRBV29-1 and TRBJ1-1; 9 positions agree with TRBD1. The length of the CDR3 is 14 residues. V was clipped by 1 base and J by 7 bases; unmatched bases: 7. The germline V gene encodes CDR1 SQVTM and CDR2 ANQGSEA.

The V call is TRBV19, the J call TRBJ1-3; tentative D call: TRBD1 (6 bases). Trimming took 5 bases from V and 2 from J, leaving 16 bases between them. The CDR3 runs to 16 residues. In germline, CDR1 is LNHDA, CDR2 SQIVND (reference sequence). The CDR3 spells CASSPTQGGTGNTIYF. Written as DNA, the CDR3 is TGTGCCAGTAGTCCCACACAGGGAGGGACTGGAAACACCATATATTTT. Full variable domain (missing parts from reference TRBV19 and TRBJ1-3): DGGITQSPKYLFRKEGQNVTLSCEQNLNHDAMYWYRQDPGQGLRLIYYSQIVNDFQKGDIAEGYSVSREKKESFPLTVTSAQKNPTAFYLCASSPTQGGTGNTIYFGEGSWLTVV.

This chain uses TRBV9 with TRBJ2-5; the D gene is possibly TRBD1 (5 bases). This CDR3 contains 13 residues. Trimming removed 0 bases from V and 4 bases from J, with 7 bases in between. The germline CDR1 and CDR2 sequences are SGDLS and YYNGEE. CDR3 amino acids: CASSVVGAETQYF. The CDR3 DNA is TGTGCCAGCAGCGTAGTTGGGGCAGAGACCCAGTACTTC.

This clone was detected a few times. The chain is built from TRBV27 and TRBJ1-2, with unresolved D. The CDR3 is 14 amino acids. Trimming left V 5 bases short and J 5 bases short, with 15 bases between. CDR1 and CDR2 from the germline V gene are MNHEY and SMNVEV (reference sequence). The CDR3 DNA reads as TGTGCCAGCAGTGGAGATCCGGGAACATATGGCTACACCTTC. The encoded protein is CASSGDPGTYGYTF.

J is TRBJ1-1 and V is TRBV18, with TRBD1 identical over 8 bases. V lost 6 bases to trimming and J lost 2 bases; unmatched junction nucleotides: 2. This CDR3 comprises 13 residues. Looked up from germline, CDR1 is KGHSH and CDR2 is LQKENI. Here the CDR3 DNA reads TGTGCCAGCTCTCAGGGGGCTAACACTGAAGCTTTCTTT. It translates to CASSQGANTEAFF.

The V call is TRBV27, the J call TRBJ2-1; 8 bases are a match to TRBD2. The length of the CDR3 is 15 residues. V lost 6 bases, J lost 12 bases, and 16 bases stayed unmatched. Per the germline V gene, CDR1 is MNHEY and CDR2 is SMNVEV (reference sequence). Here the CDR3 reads CASRKTSGALGGQFF. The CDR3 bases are TGTGCCAGCAGAAAAACTAGCGGAGCGCTGGGTGGGCAGTTCTTC.

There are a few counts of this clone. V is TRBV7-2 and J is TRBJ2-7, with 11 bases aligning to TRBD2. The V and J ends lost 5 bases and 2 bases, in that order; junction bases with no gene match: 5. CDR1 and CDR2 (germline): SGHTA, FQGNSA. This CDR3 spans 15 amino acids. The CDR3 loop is CASSTSGSSTYEQYF. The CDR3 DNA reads TGTGCCAGCAGCACTAGCGGGAGTAGTACCTACGAGCAGTACTTC.

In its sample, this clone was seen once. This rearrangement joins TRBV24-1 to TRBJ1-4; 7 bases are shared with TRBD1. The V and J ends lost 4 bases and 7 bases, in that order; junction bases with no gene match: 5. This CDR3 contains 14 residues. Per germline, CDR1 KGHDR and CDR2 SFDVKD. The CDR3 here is CATSDPGTAEKLFF. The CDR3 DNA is TGTGCCACCAGTGACCCTGGGACAGCTGAAAAACTGTTTTTT.

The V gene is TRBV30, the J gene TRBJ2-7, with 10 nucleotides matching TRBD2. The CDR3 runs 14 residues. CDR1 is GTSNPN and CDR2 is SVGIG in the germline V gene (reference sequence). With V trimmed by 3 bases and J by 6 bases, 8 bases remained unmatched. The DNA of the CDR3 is TGTGCCTGGAGCTGGGTAGCGGGAGGCGGCGAGCAGTACTTC. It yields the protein CAWSWVAGGGEQYF.

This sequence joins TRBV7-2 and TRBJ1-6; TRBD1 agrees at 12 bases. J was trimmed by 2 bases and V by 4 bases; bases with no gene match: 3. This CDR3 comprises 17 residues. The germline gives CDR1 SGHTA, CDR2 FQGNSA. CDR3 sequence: CASSSGTGGAYNSPLHF. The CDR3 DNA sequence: TGTGCCAGCAGCTCCGGGACAGGGGGCGCCTATAATTCACCCCTCCACTTT. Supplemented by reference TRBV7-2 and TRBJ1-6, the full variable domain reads GAGVSQSPSNKVTEKGKDVELRCDPISGHTALYWYRQSLGQGLEFLIYFQGNSAPDKSGLPSDRFSAERTGGSVSTLTIQRTQQEDSAVYLCASSSGTGGAYNSPLHFGNGTRLTVT.

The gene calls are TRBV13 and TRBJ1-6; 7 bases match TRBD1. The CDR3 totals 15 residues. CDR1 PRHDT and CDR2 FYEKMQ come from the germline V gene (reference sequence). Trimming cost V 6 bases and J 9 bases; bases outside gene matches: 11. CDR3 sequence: CASRLAGTEGSPLHF. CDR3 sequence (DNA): TGTGCCAGCAGACTCGCCGGGACAGAGGGTTCACCCCTCCACTTT. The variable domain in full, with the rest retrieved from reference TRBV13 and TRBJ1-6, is AAGVIQSPRHLIKEKRETATLKCYPIPRHDTVYWYQQGPGQDPQFLISFYEKMQSDKGSIPDRFSAQQFSDYHSELNMSSLELGDSALYFCASRLAGTEGSPLHFGNGTRLTVT.